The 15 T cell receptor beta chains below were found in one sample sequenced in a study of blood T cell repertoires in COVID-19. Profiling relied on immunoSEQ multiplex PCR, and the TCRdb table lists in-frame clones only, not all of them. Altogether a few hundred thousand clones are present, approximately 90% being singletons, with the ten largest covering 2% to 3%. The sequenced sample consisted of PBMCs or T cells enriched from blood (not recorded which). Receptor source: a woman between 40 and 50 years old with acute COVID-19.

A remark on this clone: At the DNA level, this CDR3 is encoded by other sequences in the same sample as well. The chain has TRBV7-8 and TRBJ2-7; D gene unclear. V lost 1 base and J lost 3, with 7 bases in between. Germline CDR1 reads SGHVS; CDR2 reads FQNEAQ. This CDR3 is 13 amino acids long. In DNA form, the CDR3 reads TGTGCCAGCAGCTTAGGCCTCAGCTACGAGCAGTACGTC. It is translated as CASSLGLSYEQYV.

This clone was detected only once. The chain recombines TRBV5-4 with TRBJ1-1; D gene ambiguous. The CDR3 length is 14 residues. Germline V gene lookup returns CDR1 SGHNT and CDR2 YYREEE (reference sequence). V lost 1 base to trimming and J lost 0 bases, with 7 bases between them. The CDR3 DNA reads TGTGCCAGCAGCTTGACAGCTGTGAACACTGAAGCTTTCTTT. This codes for CASSLTAVNTEAFF. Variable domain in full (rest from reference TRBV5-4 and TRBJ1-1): ETGVTQSPTHLIKTRGQQVTLRCSSQSGHNTVSWYQQALGQGPQFIFQYYREEENGRGNFPPRFSGLQFPNYSSELNVNALELDDSALYLCASSLTAVNTEAFFGQGTRLTVV.

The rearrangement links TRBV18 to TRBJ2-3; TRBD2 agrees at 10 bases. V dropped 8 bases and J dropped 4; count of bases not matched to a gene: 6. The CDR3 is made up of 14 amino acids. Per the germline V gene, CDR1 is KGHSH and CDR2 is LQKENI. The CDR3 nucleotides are TGTGCCAGCGCTGGACTAGCGGTCCCAGATACGCAGTATTTT. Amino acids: CASAGLAVPDTQYF.

In nucleotides, the CDR3 is TGTGCCAGCAGCCAGAGACTAGCGGGTTTGAACACCGGGGAGCTGTTTTTT. It codes for CASSQRLAGLNTGELFF. The chain is built from TRBV14 and TRBJ2-2; the match to TRBD2 covers 10 bases. Losses at the gene ends were 3 bases for V and 1 base for J; bases not matched to a gene: 5. This CDR3 comprises 17 residues. Germline loops: CDR1 SGHDN, CDR2 FVKESK. Using reference TRBV14 and TRBJ2-2 for the parts outside the CDR3, the full variable domain is EAGVTQFPSHSVIEKGQTVTLRCDPISGHDNLYWYRRVMGKEIKFLLHFVKESKQDESGMPNNRFLAERTGGTYSTLKVQPAELEDSGVYFCASSQRLAGLNTGELFFGEGSRLTVL.

The CDR3 is CASSQGSQEYRKLFF. The CDR3 DNA is TGTGCCAGCAGCCAAGGCTCCCAGGAGTACAGGAAACTGTTTTTT. The gene calls are TRBV3-1 (or the pseudogene TRBV3-2) and TRBJ1-4; possible D gene TRBD1, 5 bases. This CDR3 is 15 amino acids long. Germline loops: CDR1 LGHDT, CDR2 YNNKEL (reference sequence). With 1 base removed from V and 11 bases from J, the gap between germline ends came to 17 bases.

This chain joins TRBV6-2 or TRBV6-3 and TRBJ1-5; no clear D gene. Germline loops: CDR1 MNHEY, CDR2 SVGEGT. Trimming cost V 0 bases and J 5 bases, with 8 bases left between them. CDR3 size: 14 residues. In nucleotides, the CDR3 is TGTGCCAGCAGTTACTCGACTGGCGATCAGCCCCAGCATTTT. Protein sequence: CASSYSTGDQPQHF.

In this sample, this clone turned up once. The CDR3 spells CASSPLRTSVSYNEQFF. CDR3 sequence (DNA): TGCGCCAGCAGCCCCTTAAGGACTAGCGTCTCCTACAATGAGCAGTTCTTC. The chain has TRBV4-1 and TRBJ2-1, with TRBD2 identical over 9 bases. This CDR3 comprises 17 residues. With V trimmed by 4 bases and J by 0 bases, 7 bases remained unmatched. CDR1 MGHRA and CDR2 YSYEKL come from the germline V gene.

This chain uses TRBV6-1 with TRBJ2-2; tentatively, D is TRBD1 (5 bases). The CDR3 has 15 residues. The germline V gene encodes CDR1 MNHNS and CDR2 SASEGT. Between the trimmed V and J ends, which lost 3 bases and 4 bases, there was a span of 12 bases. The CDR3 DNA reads TGTGCCAGCAGTGACCGACAGAGCTCCACCGGGGAGCTGTTTTTT. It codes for CASSDRQSSTGELFF.

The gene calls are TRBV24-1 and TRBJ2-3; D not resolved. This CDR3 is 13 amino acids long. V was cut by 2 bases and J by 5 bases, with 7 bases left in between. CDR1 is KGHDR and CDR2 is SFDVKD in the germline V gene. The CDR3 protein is CATSDSYRDTQYF. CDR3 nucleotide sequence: TGTGCCACCAGTGATTCCTACAGAGATACGCAGTATTTT.

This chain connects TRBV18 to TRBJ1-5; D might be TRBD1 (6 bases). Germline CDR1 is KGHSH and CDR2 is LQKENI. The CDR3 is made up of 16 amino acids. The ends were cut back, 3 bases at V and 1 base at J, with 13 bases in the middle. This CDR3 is CASSPVGALSNQPQHF. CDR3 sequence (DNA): TGTGCCAGCTCACCCGTGGGGGCTCTGAGCAATCAGCCCCAGCATTTT. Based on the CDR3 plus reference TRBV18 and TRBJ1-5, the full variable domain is NAGVMQNPRHLVRRRGQEARLRCSPMKGHSHVYWYRQLPEEGLKFMVYLQKENIIDESGMPKERFSAEFPKEGPSILRIQQVVRGDSAAYFCASSPVGALSNQPQHFGDGTRLSIL.

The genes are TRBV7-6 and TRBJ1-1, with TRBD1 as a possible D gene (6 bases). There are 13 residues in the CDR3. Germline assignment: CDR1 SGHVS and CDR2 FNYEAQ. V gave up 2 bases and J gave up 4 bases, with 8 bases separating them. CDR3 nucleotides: TGTGCCAGCAGCTTAAGGGGGTTCACTGAAGCTTTCTTT. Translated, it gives CASSLRGFTEAFF.

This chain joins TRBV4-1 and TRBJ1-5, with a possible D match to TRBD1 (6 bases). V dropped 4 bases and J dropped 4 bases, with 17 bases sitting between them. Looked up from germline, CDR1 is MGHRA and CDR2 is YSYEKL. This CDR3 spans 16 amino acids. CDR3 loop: CASSLEGGRGNQPQHF. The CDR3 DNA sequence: TGCGCCAGCAGCCTAGAGGGGGGGCGCGGAAATCAGCCCCAGCATTTT.

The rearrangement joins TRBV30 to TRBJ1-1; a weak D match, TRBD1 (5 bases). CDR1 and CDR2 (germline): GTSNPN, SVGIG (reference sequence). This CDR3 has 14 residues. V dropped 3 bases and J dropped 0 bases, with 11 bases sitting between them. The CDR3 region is CAWSKKGMNTEAFF. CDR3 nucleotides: TGTGCCTGGAGCAAGAAGGGGATGAACACTGAAGCTTTCTTT.

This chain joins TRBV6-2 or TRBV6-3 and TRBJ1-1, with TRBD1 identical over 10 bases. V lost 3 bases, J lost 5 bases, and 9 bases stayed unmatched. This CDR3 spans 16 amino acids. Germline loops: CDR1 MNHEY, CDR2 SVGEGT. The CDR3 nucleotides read TGTGCCAGCAGTTATCGACTGACAGGGGGCAGTACTGAAGCTTTCTTT. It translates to CASSYRLTGGSTEAFF.

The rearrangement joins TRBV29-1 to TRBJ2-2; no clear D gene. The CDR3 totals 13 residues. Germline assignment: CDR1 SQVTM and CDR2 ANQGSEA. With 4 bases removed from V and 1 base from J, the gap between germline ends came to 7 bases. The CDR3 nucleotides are TGCAGCGTTGGGCAGGTGAACACCGGGGAGCTGTTTTTT. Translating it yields CSVGQVNTGELFF.